These T cell receptor beta chains were read from a single sample in a study of Ad26.COV2.S vaccination and SARS-CoV-2 variants. The repertoire was sequenced with immunoSEQ multiplex PCR; TCRdb's copy has only in-frame clones and lacks some. The repertoire holds some 460,000 clones, with roughly 87% as singletons. The sample consisted of peripheral blood, taken in a trial of Ad26.COV2.S vaccine versus placebo. The receptors come from a person aged 18-60 years who received the Ad26.COV2.S COVID-19 vaccine or a placebo. Both conserved end residues are part of each CDR3. The D gene is left open where the match is weak. Clone size is shown for a subset of rows, as once, few, many or a class of expanded clone.

size | D | J | V | CDR3 | DNA
- | TRBD1 | TRBJ1-2 | TRBV7-3 | CASSSQPQGANGYTF | TGTGCCAGCAGCTCCCAACCACAGGGGGCGAATGGCTACACCTTC
- | TRBD2 | TRBJ2-1 | TRBV24-1 | CATSDGLAGVNEQFF | TGTGCCACCAGTGACGGCCTAGCGGGAGTCAATGAGCAGTTCTTC
- | - | TRBJ2-1 | TRBV18 | CASSPFDGAIYNEQFF | TGTGCCAGCTCACCATTCGACGGGGCGATCTACAATGAGCAGTTCTTC
- | TRBD2 | TRBJ2-1 | TRBV19 | CASMGTSGRRNEQFF | TGTGCCAGTATGGGCACTAGCGGGAGACGCAATGAGCAGTTCTTC
- | TRBD1 | TRBJ2-5 | TRBV5-4 | CASSARIGTGAEKSDF | TGTGCCAGCAGCGCGCGGATCGGGACAGGGGCCGAGAAGTCGGACTTC
- | TRBD1 | TRBJ1-5 | TRBV2 | CASRRTGASNQPQHF | TGTGCCAGCAGGAGGACAGGTGCTAGCAATCAGCCCCAGCATTTT
- | - | TRBJ1-1 | TRBV18 | CASSPGREAEAFF | TGTGCCAGCTCACCAGGCCGGGAGGCTGAAGCTTTCTTT
- | - | TRBJ1-4 | TRBV9 | CASSVDGGTGEKLFF | TGTGCCAGCAGCGTAGACGGGGGGACCGGAGAAAAACTGTTTTTT
- | - | TRBJ2-6 | TRBV29-1 | CSVEDRDRSSGANVLTF | TGCAGCGTTGAAGATCGAGACAGGTCCTCTGGGGCCAACGTCCTGACTTTC
- | - | TRBJ2-7 | TRBV15 | CATSRDQTFYEQYF | TGTGCCACCAGCAGAGATCAGACTTTCTACGAGCAGTACTTC
- | - | TRBJ1-2 | TRBV28 | CASRPNANYGYTF | TGTGCCAGTAGACCGAATGCTAACTATGGCTACACCTTC
- | TRBD2 | TRBJ2-7 | TRBV9 | CASSLASGDYEQYF | TGTGCCAGCAGCTTGGCTAGCGGGGATTACGAGCAGTACTTC
- | - | TRBJ2-2 | TRBV7-2 | CASSLFLGALPGELFF | TGTGCCAGCAGCTTATTCTTGGGGGCCCTCCCCGGGGAGCTGTTTTTT
- | - | TRBJ2-1 | TRBV28 | CASSLPLASPHSYNEQFF | TGTGCCAGCAGTTTACCCCTGGCTAGCCCTCACTCCTACAATGAGCAGTTCTTC
- | - | TRBJ1-3 | TRBV12-3/TRBV12-4 | CASSFEPNHQYF | TGTGCCAGCAGTTTTGAGCCTAACCACCAATATTTT
- | - | TRBJ1-5 | TRBV7-2 | CASSPRVNQPQHF | TGTGCCAGCAGCCCGCGAGTAAATCAGCCCCAGCATTTT
once | - | TRBJ2-3 | TRBV5-1 | CASSPPGDTQYF | TGCGCCAGCAGCCCCCCCGGGGATACGCAGTATTTT
- | - | TRBJ2-7 | TRBV7-2 | CASSLASPVSYEQYF | TGTGCCAGCAGCTTAGCCAGTCCAGTCTCCTACGAGCAGTACTTC